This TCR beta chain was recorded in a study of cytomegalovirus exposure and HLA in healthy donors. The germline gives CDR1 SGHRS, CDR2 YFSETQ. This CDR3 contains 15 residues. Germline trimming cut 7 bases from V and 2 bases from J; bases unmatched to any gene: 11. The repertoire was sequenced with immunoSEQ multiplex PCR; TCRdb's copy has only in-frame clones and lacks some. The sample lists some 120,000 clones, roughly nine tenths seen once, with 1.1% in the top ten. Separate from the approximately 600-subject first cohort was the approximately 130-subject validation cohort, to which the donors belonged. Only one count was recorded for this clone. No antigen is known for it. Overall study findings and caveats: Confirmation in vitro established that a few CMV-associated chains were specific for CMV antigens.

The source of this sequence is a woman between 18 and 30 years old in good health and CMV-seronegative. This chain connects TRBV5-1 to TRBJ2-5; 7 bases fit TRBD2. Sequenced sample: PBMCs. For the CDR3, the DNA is TGCGCCAGCGAAAACCGACCCGGGGGGCAAGAGACCCAGTACTTC. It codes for CASENRPGGQETQYF.